This T cell receptor (beta chain) was profiled in a study of control samples from healthy donors and cancer patients. Measured with immunoSEQ multiplex PCR; TCRdb has only the in-frame clones, and not every one. The data hold tens of thousands of clones, with around 87% observed a single time. The germline CDR1 and CDR2 sequences are SGHNT and YYREEE (reference sequence). The germline V and J ends were trimmed by 3 bases and 5 bases, with 14 bases remaining between them. The CDR3 length is 15 residues. The sequenced sample consisted of blood. The chain carries TRBV5-4 and TRBJ1-4, with D possibly TRBD1 on 5 matching bases. This receptor was obtained from a man aged 45 to 65 in good health. The CDR3 coding sequence is TGTGCCAGCAGCTCGGGTGGGACGACGAATGAAAAACTGTTTTTT. Protein: CASSSGGTTNEKLFF.